This TCR beta chain was identified during a study of tissue T cells after allogeneic stem cell transplantation. Study at large: Of the grafts for graft-versus-host disease patients, four were unmodified and three CD34-selected. CD3+ T cells were flow-sorted when enough cells; otherwise DNA extracted directly.

Clones were sequenced by immunoSEQ multiplex PCR, and TCRdb holds only the in-frame ones, with some missing. The sample yields 25,000 to 35,000 clones, about 85% seen once. V lost 4 bases and J 5 bases, leaving 12 bases between the germline ends. This CDR3 has 14 amino acids. Germline V gene lookup returns CDR1 SGDLS and CDR2 YYNGEE. This clone was found a few times. The specimen comprised blood, sampled before transplantation. The TCR comes from a woman aged 18 to 55 who later had graft-versus-host disease after an allogeneic stem cell transplant. The V gene is TRBV9, the J gene TRBJ2-2; D call uncertain. The chain's CDR3 is CASSPRTRTGELFF. CDR3 in DNA: TGTGCCAGCAGCCCCCGGACCAGGACCGGGGAGCTGTTTTTT. The full variable domain, in which reference TRBV9 and TRBJ2-2 provide the parts outside the CDR3, is DSGVTQTPKHLITATGQRVTLRCSPRSGDLSVYWYQQSLDQGLQFLIQYYNGEERAKGNILERFSAQQFPDLHSELNLSSLELGDSALYFCASSPRTRTGELFFGEGSRLTVL.